This T cell receptor (beta chain) was recovered during a study of CD4+ T cells in melanoma. Study results and limitations: CD8+ T cell, macrophage and B cell function reportedly correlated with neoantigen-specific CD4+ T cells. In melanoma, neoantigen-specific CD4+ T cells reportedly differed in differentiation state.

Concerning this clone: Its cognate antigen is unknown.

Generated by immunoSEQ multiplex PCR, the TCRdb table keeps only in-frame clones and is missing some. The data contain about 140,000 clones, approximately 91% of them singletons. Per the germline V gene, CDR1 is MNHEY and CDR2 is SVGAGI. Unmatched junction bases numbered 8, after V lost 8 bases and J lost 5 bases. The CDR3 totals 14 residues. The gene calls are TRBV6-5 and TRBJ1-5; 8 nucleotides match TRBD1. The clonotype comes from a human donor with melanoma. The CDR3 DNA follows: TGTGCCAGCCGCAGAGAGACAGGGGATCAGCCCCAGCATTTT. It translates to CASRRETGDQPQHF.